The sequence of this T cell receptor beta chain was determined in a study of early stage breast cancer tumors. Across the study: Eight ER+/PR+/HER2- tumors were invasive ductal; a few were invasive lobular. Study-level points and caveats: Most shared enriched TCRB sequences were commonly generated ones.

TCRdb's table, derived via immunoSEQ multiplex PCR, lists solely in-frame clones and lacks some. This sample carries 69,000 or so clones, 80% of them seen once, and the ten largest clones take roughly 4.7%. V trimming: 3 bases; J trimming: 7 bases; junction bases outside the gene matches: 12. Germline-derived CDR1 and CDR2 are KGHSH and LQKENI. The CDR3 covers 17 residues. For this clone: Its target is unknown.

Sequenced: blood. The V gene is TRBV18, the J gene TRBJ1-4, with 9 nucleotides matching TRBD1. This receptor was taken from a person aged 35-50 years with breast cancer. Here the CDR3 DNA reads TGTGCCAGCTCACCCACCAAACGACAGGGGGGGAGTGAAAAACTGTTTTTT. Translating it yields CASSPTKRQGGSEKLFF. The full variable domain, rest sourced from reference TRBV18 and TRBJ1-4, is NAGVMQNPRHLVRRRGQEARLRCSPMKGHSHVYWYRQLPEEGLKFMVYLQKENIIDESGMPKERFSAEFPKEGPSILRIQQVVRGDSAAYFCASSPTKRQGGSEKLFFGSGTQLSVL.